This TCR beta chain was obtained from a study of cytomegalovirus exposure and HLA in healthy donors. Study at large: The platform used for the 120 validation repertoires matched that of the approximately 670 first-cohort repertoires, a later analysis reported. General observations from the study: CMV antigen specificity of three CMV-associated chains was confirmed in vitro. Most TCR sequences were uncommon, yet certain public TCRs appeared in many donors. For cytomegalovirus status, the classifier reportedly gave diagnoses with high specificity and sensitivity.

As to this clone: Its antigen is as yet unknown.

V was trimmed by 4 bases and J by 8 bases, leaving 21 bases between them. The CDR3 spans 16 residues. Germline V gives CDR1 SGHNT, CDR2 YYREEE (reference sequence). The table came from immunoSEQ multiplex PCR; TCRdb's copy has only in-frame clones and leaves some out. The sample lists over 100,000 clones; about 91% were seen once. Sequences were obtained from PBMCs. This TCR was sampled from a woman between 18 and 29 years old in good health and CMV-seronegative. The chain has TRBV5-4 and TRBJ1-4; D perhaps matches TRBD1 (6 bases). Here the CDR3 reads CASSLSTGPPGEKLFF. In DNA, the CDR3 is TGTGCCAGCAGCCTATCTACAGGGCCGCCAGGGGAAAAACTGTTTTTT.